This TCR beta chain was retrieved from a study of regulatory T cells in long-lasting Graves disease. The wider study: Disease was considered persistent Graves' disease after over 5 years of antithyroid drugs (with positive TSH receptor antibodies).

TCR beta libraries were built with iRepertoire HTBI primers and Arm-PCR of CDR3 regions. Original methodology: Sample data revealed about 60 TRBV and some 13 TRBJ segments. TCRdb re-analysed the multiplex PCR reads in MiXCR, keeping a single row per CDR3 protein. It is TCRdb's table, rather than the study itself, that gives the V and J calls and clone size. The table shows 350,000 to 500,000 distinct CDR3 sequences, with over 20% occurring only once. Time point: persistent/refractory GD, antithyroid drugs over 5 years with positive TRAb. RNA isolated from PBMCs was used to make the TCR library. This CDR3 region has 14 residues. Trimming left V 6 bases short and J 5 bases short, with 16 bases between. Germline values: CDR1 KGHSH, CDR2 LQKENI. This clonotype has only a few counts. What it binds is unknown. Findings of the study overall: Possibly, accuracy suffered from the small sample size. Persistent disease preferred TRBV28, TRBJ1-2 and TRBJ2-5; new disease, TRBV20-1 and TRBJ2-1.

The clonotype originates from a female donor with Graves disease. The sample was peripheral blood mononuclear cells (PBMCs), taken when the disease was refractory, from a patient treated with antithyroid drugs. The V call is TRBV18, the J call TRBJ2-5, with D unresolved. DNA for the CDR3: TGTGCCAGCTCTCTAAGTCCGCGCTCCGAGACCCAGTACTTC. This codes for CASSLSPRSETQYF.